These 9 T cell receptor beta chains were sequenced from one sample in a study of shared clonotypes between healthy human individuals. Here immunoSEQ multiplex PCR was the method, and the copy in TCRdb shows in-frame clones only, minus some. This sample yields a few hundred thousand clones, of which about 96% are seen a single time; 0.045% to 0.06% belongs to the top ten. Sample: naive CD4+ T cells sorted from blood. The subset here: CD45RA+ positively selected. These receptors came from a woman aged 25 to 39 in good health.

V and J are TRBV10-2 and TRBJ2-3; no clear D. Germline V gene lookup returns CDR1 WSHSY and CDR2 SAAADI. V was shortened by 2 bases and J by 0 bases, with 15 bases between the two germline ends. The CDR3 contains 17 residues. The CDR3 is CASSEGRPKYSTDTQYF. The CDR3 bases are TGCGCCAGCAGTGAGGGCAGACCCAAATATAGCACAGATACGCAGTATTTT.

V is TRBV5-4 and J is TRBJ2-2, with 13 bases lining up with TRBD2. The CDR3 loop spans 16 amino acids. Trimming cost V 4 bases and J 3 bases; bases outside gene matches: 3. Germline CDR1 SGHNT, CDR2 YYREEE (reference sequence). The CDR3 sequence: CASSRGTSGDTGELFF. The CDR3 nucleotides are TGTGCCAGCAGCCGGGGGACTAGCGGGGACACCGGGGAGCTGTTTTTT.

CDR3 coding DNA: TGTGCCAGCAGCCCCACGGGACGTAATGAAAAACTGTTTTTT. This translates into CASSPTGRNEKLFF. This chain joins TRBV28 and TRBJ1-4; TRBD1 might be the D (5 bases). Germline V gene lookup returns CDR1 MDHEN and CDR2 SYDVKM. The CDR3 runs to 14 residues. The V gene lost 6 bases and the J gene lost 4 bases, with 12 bases spanning the gap.

A single count supports this clone. The chain carries TRBV29-1 and TRBJ2-7, with D maybe TRBD2 (5 bases). Trimming removed 4 bases from V and 3 bases from J, with 10 bases in between. This CDR3 has 12 amino acids. Germline V gives CDR1 SQVTM, CDR2 ANQGSEA. The CDR3 region has the DNA TGCAGCGTTGTACTAGTGGGCTACGAGCAGTACTTC. This codes for CSVVLVGYEQYF.

About this clone itself: A read error may produce the germline difference seen at one junction end. The J gene is TRBJ1-3, the V gene TRBV25-1, with 7 bases that match TRBD1. Germline CDR1 MGHDK, CDR2 SYGVNS. This CDR3 region has 14 residues. The CDR3 loop reads CASRETGTGNTIYF. The CDR3 DNA reads TGTGCCAGCAGGGAGACAGGGACTGGGAACACCATATATTTT.

The rearrangement joins TRBV7-9 to TRBJ2-1; the D gene is possibly TRBD2 (5 bases). The CDR3 consists of 14 residues. V lost 8 bases and J 4 bases, leaving 15 bases between the germline ends. Germline V gene data show CDR1 as SEHNR and CDR2 as FQNEAQ (reference sequence). CDR3 sequence reads: CASVPGTLYNEQFF. The CDR3 DNA reads TGTGCCAGCGTCCCGGGAACCCTGTACAATGAGCAGTTCTTC.

The chain recombines TRBV5-4 with TRBJ2-3, with 8 bases matching TRBD2. The ends lost 2 bases at V and 2 bases at J; junction bases unmatched: 7. Looked up from germline, CDR1 is SGHNT and CDR2 is YYREEE (reference sequence). This CDR3 has 16 residues. CDR3 sequence: CASSFKTGGNTDTQYF. The CDR3 region has the DNA TGTGCCAGCAGCTTCAAGACGGGAGGGAACACAGATACGCAGTATTTT.

V gene TRBV29-1 combines with J gene TRBJ2-5; D call uncertain. V lost 7 bases to trimming and J lost 4 bases, with 7 bases between them. CDR1 SQVTM and CDR2 ANQGSEA come from the germline V gene. The CDR3 runs 10 residues. CDR3 protein: CSALRETQYF. CDR3 sequence (DNA): TGCAGCGCCCTCCGAGAGACCCAGTACTTC.

This clone was picked up a small number of times. This chain joins TRBV6-4 and TRBJ2-1; 13 bases align to TRBD2. The CDR3 spans 14 residues. The germline CDR1 and CDR2 sequences are MRHNA and SNTAGT. The V and J ends lost 2 bases and 8 bases, in that order; junction bases with no gene match: 0. The CDR3 region has the DNA TGTGCCAGCAGTGACGGACTAGCGGGAGATGAGCAGTTCTTC. This sequence encodes CASSDGLAGDEQFF.